This is a list of T cell receptor beta chains from one sample in a study of graft-versus-host responses after intestinal transplantation. Method: immunoSEQ multiplex PCR; TCRdb's copy keeps in-frame clones and lacks some. The repertoire holds approximately 49,000 clones, with approximately 95% as singletons. These receptors' targets are unknown. The sequencing here drew on unstimulated CD8+ T cells sorted from spleen or lymph node cells, taken before transplant. The receptors stem from a human donor who was the organ donor for an intestinal transplant. Each CDR3 is given with its conserved first and last residue. A D gene is named only where the DNA matches it firmly. Clone size is given for some rows only: seen once, a few or many times, or a class if the clone is expanded.

size: NA; J: TRBJ2-3; D: TRBD1; V: TRBV7-8; CDR3: CASSLSSGGRRDTQYF; DNA: TGTGCCAGCAGCCTGAGCTCAGGGGGCCGGAGAGATACGCAGTATTTT
size: NA; J: TRBJ2-7; D: TRBD1; V: TRBV7-2; CDR3: CASSLAIRQGVSYEQYF; DNA: TGTGCCAGCAGCTTAGCGATCCGACAGGGGGTCTCCTACGAGCAGTACTTC
size: NA; J: TRBJ1-1; D: NA; V: TRBV10-3; CDR3: CAISPGVRTEAFF; DNA: TGTGCCATCAGTCCGGGGGTGAGAACTGAAGCTTTCTTT
size: once; J: TRBJ1-1; D: TRBD1; V: TRBV7-9; CDR3: CASSARTGENTEAFF; DNA: TGTGCCAGCAGCGCAAGGACAGGGGAGAACACTGAAGCTTTCTTT
size: NA; J: TRBJ1-1; D: NA; V: TRBV7-2; CDR3: CAKLSAELNTEAFF; DNA: TGTGCCAAGCTGAGCGCGGAATTGAACACTGAAGCTTTCTTT
size: NA; J: TRBJ2-7; D: NA; V: TRBV6-6; CDR3: CASSDSYEQYF; DNA: TGTGCCAGCAGCGACTCCTACGAGCAGTACTTC
size: NA; J: TRBJ2-5; D: NA; V: TRBV4-1; CDR3: CASSPGLYQETQYF; DNA: TGCGCCAGCAGCCCGGGACTGTACCAAGAGACCCAGTACTTC
size: NA; J: TRBJ1-5; D: NA; V: TRBV7-2; CDR3: CASSLSGDQPQHF; DNA: TGTGCCAGCAGCTTATCAGGGGATCAGCCCCAGCATTTT
size: NA; J: TRBJ1-4; D: NA; V: TRBV21-1; CDR3: CASRQLLATRLHNEKLFF; DNA: TGTGCCAGCAGACAGTTGCTAGCTACAAGGTTGCATAATGAAAAACTGTTTTTT
size: NA; J: TRBJ1-1; D: TRBD1; V: TRBV6-1; CDR3: CASSALVPGQGRNTEAFF; DNA: TGTGCCAGCAGTGCCCTGGTGCCGGGACAGGGGCGGAACACTGAAGCTTTCTTT
size: NA; J: TRBJ1-6; D: NA; V: TRBV11-3; CDR3: CASSLFYPGGRDNSPLHF; DNA: TGTGCCAGCAGCTTATTTTATCCGGGCGGCCGAGATAATTCACCCCTCCACTTT
size: NA; J: TRBJ2-7; D: NA; V: TRBV11-1; CDR3: CASSFGEDSSYEQYF; DNA: TGTGCCAGCAGCTTCGGAGAGGACAGCTCCTACGAGCAGTACTTC
size: NA; J: TRBJ1-1; D: TRBD1; V: TRBV11-2; CDR3: CASSLVGGEAEAFF; DNA: TGTGCCAGCAGCCTGGTAGGGGGCGAGGCTGAAGCTTTCTTT
size: NA; J: TRBJ2-7; D: NA; V: TRBV7-7; CDR3: CASSPTGSSYEQYF; DNA: TGTGCTAGCAGCCCTACAGGGAGCTCCTACGAGCAGTACTTC
size: NA; J: TRBJ2-1; D: TRBD2; V: TRBV9; CDR3: CASSVSLSSGKYNEQFF; DNA: TGTGCCAGCAGCGTATCCCTTTCCAGCGGGAAATACAATGAGCAGTTCTTC
size: NA; J: TRBJ2-7; D: NA; V: TRBV12-5; CDR3: CASSAGGFEQYF; DNA: TGTGCTAGTAGTGCAGGGGGGTTCGAGCAGTACTTC
size: NA; J: TRBJ1-5; D: NA; V: TRBV9; CDR3: CASSLGDGDQPQHF; DNA: TGTGCCAGCAGCCTCGGGGACGGCGATCAGCCCCAGCATTTT
size: NA; J: TRBJ1-2; D: TRBD1; V: TRBV7-2; CDR3: CASSLVPGQATYGYTF; DNA: TGTGCCAGCAGCTTAGTACCGGGACAGGCTACCTATGGCTACACCTTC
size: NA; J: TRBJ1-2; D: TRBD1; V: TRBV19; CDR3: CASSPGQGAYGYTF; DNA: TGTGCCAGTAGCCCGGGACAGGGGGCCTATGGCTACACCTTC
size: NA; J: TRBJ2-3; D: TRBD2; V: TRBV28; CDR3: CASGTSGGAYTDTQYF; DNA: TGTGCCAGCGGGACTAGCGGGGGGGCCTACACAGATACGCAGTATTTT